Sequencing of this T cell receptor beta chain was carried out in a study of cytomegalovirus exposure and HLA in healthy donors. Study-wide results and caveats: Previously analyzed data showed that most TCR beta V segments were productive at a frequency of about 87% or about 30%. The dataset shows that most TCR sequences were rare, while some public TCRs occurred in many donors. Information on immune exposure was restricted to one variable (CMV serostatus).

The trim removed 4 bases at V and 3 bases at J, leaving 14 bases unmatched. Germline CDR1 reads SGHTA; CDR2 reads FQGTGA. This CDR3 has 18 residues. Regarding this clone: No antigen is known for it.

PCR involved 60 Vbeta and 13 Jbeta primers. The repertoire was sequenced with immunoSEQ multiplex PCR; TCRdb's copy has only in-frame clones and lacks some. The sample has roughly 110,000 clones; roughly 82% are singletons. Sequenced: PBMCs. This receptor was taken from a man aged 25-40 years in good health and CMV-seropositive. The chain uses TRBV7-3 and TRBJ2-3; 9 bases agree with TRBD2. The CDR3 sequence: CASSSPGGSGGITDTQYF. The CDR3 DNA follows: TGTGCCAGCAGCTCCCCCGGGGGTAGCGGGGGCATAACAGATACGCAGTATTTT.